This T cell receptor beta chain was found in a study of long-term antiretroviral therapy in people with HIV. Study-wide results and limits: Clonotypes expanded prior to ART showed repertoire dominance at all sampled time points.

This was the immunoSEQ v3.0 assay at survey level. Profiled with immunoSEQ multiplex PCR; TCRdb holds only in-frame clones, not every one. The table includes roughly 30,000 clones, about 86% detected once. Regarding this clone: Its specificity is unknown.

The CDR3 sequence is 15 residues long. From germline, CDR1 is MNHNS and CDR2 SASEGT. V dropped 7 bases and J dropped 0 bases, with 13 bases sitting between them. At least one PBMC sample before ART and at least two after were required. The specimen comprised unsorted PBMCs, sampled 0.8 years after starting antiretroviral therapy. The TCR was taken from a woman under 40 with HIV. The V call is TRBV6-1, the J call TRBJ1-3; D gene uncertain. CDR3 region: CASTSGRSSGNTIYF. In DNA, the CDR3 is TGTGCCAGCACCTCAGGACGGAGCTCTGGAAACACCATATATTTT.